This passage covers 22 T cell receptor beta chains from one sample sequenced in a study of OX40 agonist ivuxolimab in advanced cancers. The repertoire was sequenced with immunoSEQ multiplex PCR; TCRdb's copy has only in-frame clones and lacks some. The profile shows tens of thousands of clones, roughly four fifths of them singletons. The sample was CD4+ or CD8+ T cells sorted from blood, taken in a trial of the OX40 agonist ivuxolimab. The origin of the receptors is an adult with an advanced solid tumor such as melanoma, head and neck, liver or kidney cancer.

The rearrangement uses TRBV4-2 and TRBJ1-4; perhaps TRBD1 as D (6 bases). From germline, CDR1 is LGHNA and CDR2 YNFKEQ. Trimming removed 1 base from V and 4 bases from J, with 16 bases in between. CDR3 size: 17 residues. Written as DNA, the CDR3 is TGTGCCAGCAGCCAAGCCCCCGGGGGACAAAATAATGAAAAACTGTTTTTT. Protein product: CASSQAPGGQNNEKLFF.

The chain employs TRBV5-6 and TRBJ1-1, with D unclear. V was pared by 0 bases and J by 3 bases, with 12 bases between. CDR3 length: 15 residues. Germline V CDR1 and CDR2: SGHDT, YYEEEE. Here the CDR3 DNA reads TGTGCCAGCAGCTTGGGACCCTCCCCCGACACTGAAGCTTTCTTT. This translates into CASSLGPSPDTEAFF. The full variable domain, its missing parts supplied by reference TRBV5-6 and TRBJ1-1, is DAGVTQSPTHLIKTRGQQVTLRCSPKSGHDTVSWYQQALGQGPQFIFQYYEEEERQRGNFPDRFSGHQFPNYSSELNVNALLLGDSALYLCASSLGPSPDTEAFFGQGTRLTVV.

The rearrangement uses TRBV7-9 and TRBJ1-2; D ambiguous. Trimming removed 1 base from V and 8 bases from J, with 14 bases in between. This CDR3 comprises 14 residues. The germline CDR1 and CDR2 sequences are SEHNR and FQNEAQ (reference sequence). This CDR3 is CASSLEGKTGGYTF. CDR3 in DNA: TGTGCCAGCAGCTTAGAGGGCAAAACGGGGGGCTACACCTTC.

V and J are TRBV18 and TRBJ2-7; 8 nucleotides line up with TRBD1. The CDR3 contains 13 residues. J gave up 10 bases and V 3 bases, and 8 bases lay outside the gene matches. CDR1 is KGHSH, CDR2 LQKENI, per germline. The CDR3 DNA sequence: TGTGCCAGCTCACCCTCGGACAGGGCCTTCCAGTACTTC. Translated, it gives CASSPSDRAFQYF.

The chain uses TRBV5-1 and TRBJ1-1, with D maybe TRBD1 (5 bases). The CDR3 runs to 15 residues. Germline-derived CDR1 and CDR2 are SGHRS and YFSETQ. The V end was cut by 0 bases, the J end by 0 bases, with 9 bases between. This chain's CDR3 is CASSLGRGMNTEAFF. The CDR3 DNA is TGCGCCAGCAGCTTGGGGAGGGGCATGAACACTGAAGCTTTCTTT.

This clone showed up just once. The rearrangement joins TRBV7-8 to TRBJ1-3; 7 bases align to TRBD1. Trimming took 5 bases from V and 3 from J; bases not matched to a gene: 13. The CDR3 is 17 residues long. Germline CDR1 and CDR2: SGHVS and FQNEAQ. The CDR3 DNA reads TGTGCCAGCAGCCCCCGACGTTTGGCAGGGGGTGGAAACACCATATATTTT. It is translated as CASSPRRLAGGGNTIYF.

This chain links TRBV7-8 with TRBJ2-1; 8 bases are shared with TRBD2. Germline values: CDR1 SGHVS, CDR2 FQNEAQ. V lost 2 bases to trimming and J lost 10 bases; unmatched junction nucleotides: 10. The CDR3 is made up of 15 amino acids. The CDR3 spells CASSLLGTSFREQFF. For the CDR3, the DNA is TGTGCCAGCAGCTTATTGGGGACTAGTTTTCGGGAGCAGTTCTTC.

This clone was counted once. This sequence joins TRBV2 and TRBJ2-2; D unclear. The germline V and J ends were trimmed by 6 bases and 3 bases, with 8 bases remaining between them. Germline V gene sequence: CDR1 SNHLY, CDR2 FYNNEI. The CDR3 has 13 residues. The CDR3 DNA reads as TGTGCCAGCAGGGCTGCCTACACCGGGGAGCTGTTTTTT. Translation: CASRAAYTGELFF.

The chain joins TRBV5-4 to TRBJ1-2; TRBD1 is a possible D gene (5 bases). Germline lookup yields CDR1 SGHNT and CDR2 YYREEE (reference sequence). The CDR3 has 15 residues. V dropped 0 bases and J dropped 3 bases, with 12 bases sitting between them. This chain's CDR3 is CASSLGGGEDYGYTF. As DNA, the CDR3 is TGTGCCAGCAGCTTGGGTGGAGGGGAGGACTATGGCTACACCTTC.

The CDR3 here is CASSPPIQGGPGELFF. The CDR3 DNA is TGTGCCAGCTCACCACCCATACAGGGTGGTCCCGGGGAGCTGTTTTTT. V usage is TRBV18 and J usage is TRBJ2-2, with D possibly matching TRBD1 (6 bases). Looked up from germline, CDR1 is KGHSH and CDR2 is LQKENI. Trimming removed 0 bases from V and 6 bases from J, with 14 bases in between. The CDR3 has 16 residues.

The genes are TRBV2 and TRBJ2-2; possible D gene TRBD2, 5 bases. The CDR3 is 14 residues long. V was shortened by 7 bases and J by 3 bases, with 12 bases between the two germline ends. Germline values: CDR1 SNHLY, CDR2 FYNNEI. The DNA for the CDR3 is TGTGCCAGCAAGTTCTTCGGGGACACCGGGGAGCTGTTTTTT. Its translation is CASKFFGDTGELFF.

The chain combines TRBV19 with TRBJ2-3, with D unclear. This CDR3 has 11 residues. CDR1 and CDR2 (germline): LNHDA, SQIVND (reference sequence). With 5 bases removed from V and 5 bases from J, the gap between germline ends came to 5 bases. The CDR3 nucleotides read TGTGCCAGTAGTCTGTTAGATACGCAGTATTTT. Protein product: CASSLLDTQYF.

The CDR3 reads CASSTNGRANGYTF. The CDR3 DNA sequence: TGTGCCAGTAGTACCAACGGTAGGGCTAACGGCTACACCTTC. This sequence joins TRBV19 and TRBJ1-2; D unresolved. V was trimmed by 4 bases and J by 8 bases, leaving 17 bases between them. CDR3 size: 14 residues. Germline CDR1 and CDR2: LNHDA and SQIVND (reference sequence).

V usage is TRBV18 and J usage is TRBJ2-7; 8 nucleotides line up with TRBD1. The CDR3 totals 15 residues. The V and J ends lost 4 bases and 3 bases, in that order; junction bases with no gene match: 8. Per germline, CDR1 KGHSH and CDR2 LQKENI. The CDR3 here is CASSRQTGAGYEQYF. CDR3 DNA sequence: TGTGCCAGCTCACGACAGACAGGGGCCGGCTACGAGCAGTACTTC.

The chain couples TRBV5-6 to TRBJ1-2; no clear D gene. V dropped 1 base and J dropped 4 bases, with 8 bases sitting between them. The CDR3 consists of 13 residues. The germline gives CDR1 SGHDT, CDR2 YYEEEE. Here the CDR3 reads CASSLRAVYGYTF. CDR3 sequence (DNA): TGTGCCAGCAGCTTGAGGGCAGTCTATGGCTACACCTTC. Full variable domain (remainder filled in from reference TRBV5-6 and TRBJ1-2): DAGVTQSPTHLIKTRGQQVTLRCSPKSGHDTVSWYQQALGQGPQFIFQYYEEEERQRGNFPDRFSGHQFPNYSSELNVNALLLGDSALYLCASSLRAVYGYTFGSGTRLTVV.

This clone was counted a few times. V usage is TRBV29-1 and J usage is TRBJ1-1; 8 positions agree with TRBD1. CDR1 and CDR2 from the germline V gene are SQVTM and ANQGSEA. Germline trimming cut 3 bases from V and 7 bases from J; bases unmatched to any gene: 7. CDR3 size: 13 residues. The CDR3 DNA reads TGCAGCGTTGATGCCCGGACAGGGATTGAAGCTTTCTTT. Its translation: CSVDARTGIEAFF.

This rearrangement joins TRBV29-1 to TRBJ2-3, with TRBD2 matching over 11 bases. Germline V gene lookup returns CDR1 SQVTM and CDR2 ANQGSEA. The ends lost 4 bases at V and 0 bases at J; junction bases unmatched: 9. There are 17 residues in the CDR3. CDR3 in amino acids: CSVVLAGGLPSTDTQYF. In DNA, the CDR3 is TGCAGCGTTGTCCTAGCGGGGGGATTACCAAGCACAGATACGCAGTATTTT.

Only one count was recorded for this clone. The rearrangement joins TRBV6-4 to TRBJ1-5; no reliable D call. Germline V gene lookup returns CDR1 MRHNA and CDR2 SNTAGT. V was cut by 1 base and J by 5 bases, with 21 bases left in between. The CDR3 runs 18 residues. CDR3 nucleotide sequence: TGTGCCAGCAGTGACTGCTCACGGACGGCTCGACCTGATCAGCCCCAGCATTTT. Its protein is CASSDCSRTARPDQPQHF.

The genes are TRBV5-1 and TRBJ2-5, with 14 bases that match TRBD2. The CDR3 sequence is 16 residues long. Germline V gene data show CDR1 as SGHRS and CDR2 as YFSETQ. J lost 5 bases, V lost 2 bases, and 5 bases had no gene match. CDR3 in amino acids: CASSLGLAGGRETQYF. The CDR3 DNA follows: TGCGCCAGCAGCTTAGGACTAGCGGGGGGCCGGGAGACCCAGTACTTC.

V gene TRBV5-4 combines with J gene TRBJ2-7; unclear D gene. Per germline, CDR1 SGHNT and CDR2 YYREEE (reference sequence). CDR3 length: 14 amino acids. V dropped 1 base and J dropped 7 bases, with 15 bases sitting between them. The CDR3 sequence is CASSLNGGLREQYF. CDR3 DNA sequence: TGTGCCAGCAGCTTGAACGGCGGTCTCAGGGAGCAGTACTTC. The variable domain in full, with the rest retrieved from reference TRBV5-4 and TRBJ2-7, is ETGVTQSPTHLIKTRGQQVTLRCSSQSGHNTVSWYQQALGQGPQFIFQYYREEENGRGNFPPRFSGLQFPNYSSELNVNALELDDSALYLCASSLNGGLREQYFGPGTRLTVT.

The V and J genes are TRBV11-2 and TRBJ2-1, with TRBD2 identical over 9 bases. This CDR3 is built from 14 residues. V gave up 0 bases and J gave up 13 bases; unmatched junction bases: 7. The germline CDR1 and CDR2 sequences are SGHAT and FQNNGV. The CDR3 loop is CASSLDQGGTSQFF. As DNA, the CDR3 is TGTGCCAGCAGCTTAGATCAAGGGGGGACTAGCCAGTTCTTC.

This chain connects TRBV5-1 to TRBJ2-7, with TRBD1 matching 11 bases. Germline CDR1 is SGHRS and CDR2 is YFSETQ. The CDR3 has 14 amino acids. V was clipped by 4 bases and J by 4 bases; unmatched bases: 4. The CDR3 loop reads CASSTGQGAYEQYF. Here the CDR3 DNA reads TGCGCCAGCAGCACCGGACAGGGGGCGTACGAGCAGTACTTC.